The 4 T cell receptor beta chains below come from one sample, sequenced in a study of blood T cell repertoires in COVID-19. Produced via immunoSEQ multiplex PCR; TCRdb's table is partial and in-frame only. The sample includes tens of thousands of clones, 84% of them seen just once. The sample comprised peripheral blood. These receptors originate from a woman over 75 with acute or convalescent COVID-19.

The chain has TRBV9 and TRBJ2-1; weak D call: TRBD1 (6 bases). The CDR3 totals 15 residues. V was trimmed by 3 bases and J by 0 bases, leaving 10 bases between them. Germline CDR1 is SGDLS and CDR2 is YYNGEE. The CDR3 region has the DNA TGTGCCAGCAGCGCGACAGGAGACTCCTACAATGAGCAGTTCTTC. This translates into CASSATGDSYNEQFF.

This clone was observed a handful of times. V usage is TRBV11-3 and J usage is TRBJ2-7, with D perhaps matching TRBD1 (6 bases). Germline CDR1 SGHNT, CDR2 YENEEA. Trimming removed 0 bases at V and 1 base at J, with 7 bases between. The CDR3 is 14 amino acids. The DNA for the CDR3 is TGTGCCAGCAGCTTAGAGACAGGTTCCTACGAGCAGTACTTC. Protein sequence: CASSLETGSYEQYF.

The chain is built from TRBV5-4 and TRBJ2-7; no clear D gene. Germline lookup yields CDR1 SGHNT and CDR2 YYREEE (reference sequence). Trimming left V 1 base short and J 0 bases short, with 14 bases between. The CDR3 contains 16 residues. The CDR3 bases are TGTGCCAGCAGCTTGAATTTGGCCGCAAGCTCCTACGAGCAGTACTTC. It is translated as CASSLNLAASSYEQYF.

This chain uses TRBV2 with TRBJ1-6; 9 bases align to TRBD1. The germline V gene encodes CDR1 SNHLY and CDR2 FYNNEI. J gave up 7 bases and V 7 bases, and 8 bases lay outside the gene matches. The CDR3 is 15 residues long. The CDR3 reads CASIRGGTGNSPLHF. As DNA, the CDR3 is TGTGCCAGCATAAGAGGCGGGACAGGGAATTCACCCCTCCACTTT.